Below, one TCR beta chain is given with its context. Its cognate antigen has yet to be identified. Base qualities were left out, and no much larger clone turns up one base away. Libraries were built with the immunoSEQ multiplex PCR assay. TCRdb took over this immuneACCESS table, retaining in-frame rearrangements with V and J assigned. Such tables are incomplete; in checked studies, under half of the missing clones stem from an unresolved V gene, and the remainder is unexplained. Within this sample are about 110,000 clones, with approximately 90% of them counted one time only. 0.65% to 0.9% of the sample is taken by the ten largest. The data stem from a study of T cell changes during pregnancy in multiple sclerosis (dated by TCRdb to between 2017 and 2020). With regard to the full study: The study examined how the T cell repertoire changed over the course of pregnancy in women with multiple sclerosis.

The clonotype originates from a female donor in good health, enrolled as a control in a pregnancy study. The material sequenced was peripheral blood, taken in the third trimester of pregnancy.

The sequenced DNA is TGTGCCAGCAGCTTAGTAGGACAGGGCCACCAGCATTTT. Its amino acids are CASSLVGQGHQHF. This sequence uses TRBV7-9 and TRBJ1-5; 8 of the junction bases match TRBD1. Germline trimming amounts to 1 base on V and 12 bases on J, with 5 as the count of junction bases outside the gene matches. Via the germline V gene (reference sequence), CDR1 is SEHNR and CDR2 FQNEAQ. The CDR3, cysteine through phenylalanine, is 13 amino acids long. The kept DNA is CDR3 alone, 39 bases in frame from the first base. Supplemented by the reference TRBV7-9 and TRBJ1-5 proteins around the CDR3, the complete variable domain is DTGVSQNPRHKITKRGQNVTFRCDPISEHNRLYWYRQTLGQGPEFLTYFQNEAQLEKSRLLSDRFSAERPKGSFSTLEIQRTEQGDSAMYLCASSLVGQGHQHFGDGTRLSIL.